A selection of T cell receptor beta chains follows, all from one sample in a study of T cell responses to AZD1222 COVID-19 vaccine. Data came from immunoSEQ multiplex PCR; TCRdb stores just in-frame clones and leaves some out. There are 150,000 to 200,000 clones in the sample; roughly 87% occur only once, and 5% to 6.5% lies in the top ten. Sequenced material: peripheral blood, taken 28 days after the second AZD1222 dose. Source of these receptors: an adult who received the AZD1222 COVID-19 vaccine. The CDR3 runs from the conserved cysteine through the conserved F or W. The D gene is left open where the match is weak. Clone size, where shown, is once, few, many, or a class for clones that have expanded.

NA,NA,TRBJ2-3,TRBV19,13,CASSVDATDTQYF,TGTGCCAGTAGTGTTGATGCTACAGATACGCAGTATTTT
NA,NA,TRBJ2-7,TRBV5-4,14,CASSLVRGTYEQYF,TGTGCCAGCAGCTTGGTCCGGGGCACCTACGAGCAGTACTTC
NA,NA,TRBJ1-1,TRBV4-1,14,CASSQGGLNTEAFF,TGCGCCAGCAGCCAAGGTGGACTGAACACTGAAGCTTTCTTT
NA,NA,TRBJ1-2,TRBV28,15,CASSLLTDGKGGYTF,TGTGCCAGCAGTTTATTAACGGACGGAAAGGGTGGCTACACCTTC
NA,TRBD1,TRBJ2-3,TRBV27,15,CASSSRDRGPYTQYF,TGTGCCAGCAGTTCCCGGGACAGGGGGCCGTATACGCAGTATTTT
NA,NA,TRBJ1-3,TRBV6-5,11,CASSQRNTIYF,TGTGCCAGCAGTCAACGAAACACCATATATTTT
NA,NA,TRBJ1-3,TRBV6-5,15,CASQPGAGSGNTIYF,TGTGCTTCGCAACCGGGGGCCGGATCTGGAAACACCATATATTTT
few,NA,TRBJ2-1,TRBV5-8,15,CASSLQPGVYNEQFF,TGTGCCAGCAGCTTGCAGCCGGGGGTCTACAATGAGCAGTTCTTC
NA,NA,TRBJ1-2,TRBV30,14,CAWSPDLGSYGYTF,TGTGCCTGGAGTCCAGACCTGGGAAGCTATGGCTACACCTTC
few,NA,TRBJ2-7,TRBV18,12,CAGADSSYEQYF,TGTGCCGGAGCGGACAGCTCCTACGAGCAGTACTTC
NA,TRBD2,TRBJ2-5,TRBV7-3,16,CASSLTGTSGQETQYF,TGTGCCAGCAGCTTAACCGGGACTAGCGGGCAAGAGACCCAGTACTTC
NA,TRBD2,TRBJ2-5,TRBV3-1/TRBV3-2,16,CASSQEASGAGETQYF,TGTGCCAGCAGCCAAGAGGCTAGCGGGGCGGGGGAGACCCAGTACTTC
NA,NA,TRBJ2-2,TRBV14,14,CASSQFGGPGELFF,TGTGCCAGCAGCCAATTCGGGGGGCCCGGGGAGCTGTTTTTT
NA,TRBD2,TRBJ2-3,TRBV11-2,17,CASSSQASGRGTDTQYF,TGTGCCAGCAGCTCTCAAGCTAGCGGGAGAGGAACAGATACGCAGTATTTT
NA,NA,TRBJ1-2,TRBV11-2,13,CASSPRGHYGYTF,TGTGCCAGCAGCCCTAGGGGACACTATGGCTACACCTTC
NA,TRBD1,TRBJ2-1,TRBV24-1,16,CATSDSNRGPYNEQFF,TGTGCCACCAGTGATTCCAACAGGGGACCCTACAATGAGCAGTTCTTC
NA,TRBD1,TRBJ1-4,TRBV5-1,14,CASSGQGANEKLFF,TGCGCCAGCAGCGGACAGGGTGCTAATGAAAAACTGTTTTTT
NA,TRBD1,TRBJ2-2,TRBV7-2,17,CASSSSGQGARTGELFF,TGTGCCAGCAGCTCCTCGGGACAGGGGGCACGCACCGGGGAGCTGTTTTTT
NA,NA,TRBJ1-5,TRBV12-3/TRBV12-4,13,CASTLTRGQPQHF,TGTGCCAGCACCCTAACCCGGGGTCAGCCCCAGCATTTT
NA,TRBD1,TRBJ1-5,TRBV19,16,CASSKGTGSGNQPQHF,TGTGCCAGTAGTAAGGGGACAGGGTCAGGCAATCAGCCCCAGCATTTT
NA,NA,TRBJ1-1,TRBV28,13,CASSSPQHTEAFF,TGTGCCAGCAGTTCACCACAGCACACTGAAGCTTTCTTT
NA,NA,TRBJ2-1,TRBV4-2,14,CASSQEDSAHEQFF,TGTGCCAGCAGCCAAGAGGACTCAGCTCATGAGCAGTTCTTC
NA,NA,TRBJ2-3,TRBV5-4,15,CASSFRLVGSDTQYF,TGTGCCAGCAGCTTCCGACTAGTCGGTTCAGATACGCAGTATTTT
NA,NA,TRBJ1-6,TRBV19,18,CASRKLSNRITYNSPLHF,TGTGCCAGTAGGAAACTCTCCAACAGGATAACCTATAATTCACCCCTCCACTTT
NA,NA,TRBJ1-1,TRBV20-1,14,CSASAAGRNTEAFF,TGCAGTGCTAGTGCGGCAGGGCGAAACACTGAAGCTTTCTTT
NA,TRBD1,TRBJ1-6,TRBV2,15,CASSEAPRTGSPLHF,TGTGCCAGCAGTGAAGCCCCACGGACAGGCTCCCCCCTCCACTTT
NA,NA,TRBJ2-4,TRBV30,14,CAWSVGGAGNIQYF,TGTGCCTGGAGTGTAGGGGGGGCAGGGAACATTCAGTACTTC
NA,NA,TRBJ1-4,TRBV6-5,15,CASSYSRQKNEKLFF,TGTGCCAGCAGTTACTCGAGGCAGAAGAATGAAAAACTGTTTTTT
NA,TRBD2,TRBJ2-5,TRBV7-2,16,CASSLGSSGGVETQYF,TGTGCCAGCAGCTTAGGAAGCAGCGGGGGCGTGGAGACCCAGTACTTC
once,TRBD1,TRBJ2-3,TRBV3-1/TRBV3-2,17,CASSQDPGRGTTDTQYF,TGTGCCAGCAGCCAAGATCCGGGCAGGGGGACCACAGATACGCAGTATTTT
NA,NA,TRBJ2-2,TRBV5-1,14,CASSSGQNTGELFF,TGCGCCAGCAGCTCAGGACAGAACACCGGGGAGCTGTTTTTT
NA,NA,TRBJ2-6,TRBV19,15,CASSSQGAGANVLTF,TGTGCCAGTAGCTCCCAGGGTGCGGGGGCCAACGTCCTGACTTTC
NA,NA,TRBJ1-4,TRBV28,14,CASSSGGRNEKLFF,TGTGCCAGCAGCTCAGGCGGGAGGAATGAAAAACTGTTTTTT
NA,NA,TRBJ2-7,TRBV21-1,17,CASSTITHRFRLHEQYF,TGTGCCAGCAGCACGATTACACACAGGTTTCGTCTCCACGAGCAGTACTTC
NA,NA,TRBJ2-5,TRBV24-1,11,CATSVFETQYF,TGTGCCACCAGTGTTTTTGAGACCCAGTACTTC
NA,TRBD1,TRBJ1-1,TRBV4-1,14,CASSRGQGWTEAFF,TGCGCCAGCAGCCGCGGACAGGGTTGGACTGAAGCTTTCTTT
once,NA,TRBJ2-6,TRBV2,18,CASSEGVGLGSGANVLTF,TGTGCCAGCAGTGAAGGCGTCGGGCTGGGCTCTGGGGCCAACGTCCTGACTTTC
NA,TRBD1,TRBJ1-2,TRBV6-2/TRBV6-3,17,CASSYGAGPGGIYGYTF,TGTGCCAGCAGTTATGGAGCGGGGCCAGGGGGGATCTATGGCTACACCTTC
NA,NA,TRBJ2-3,TRBV7-8,15,CASSLVAGSTDTQYF,TGTGCCAGCAGCTTAGTAGCAGGCAGCACAGATACGCAGTATTTT
NA,NA,TRBJ1-3,TRBV7-9,16,CASSPDRVLIGNTIYF,TGTGCCAGCAGCCCGGATCGGGTGCTTATAGGAAACACCATATATTTT
NA,NA,TRBJ1-5,TRBV6-1,15,CASSEAIGGRGPQHF,TGTGCCAGCAGTGAAGCCATCGGGGGGAGAGGGCCCCAGCATTTT
NA,NA,TRBJ1-2,TRBV14,13,CASSQVRVGGYTF,TGTGCCAGCAGCCAAGTCAGGGTCGGGGGCTACACCTTC
NA,NA,TRBJ1-4,TRBV6-1,16,CASSEAEGSTNEKLFF,TGTGCCAGCAGTGAAGCGGAGGGCTCAACTAATGAAAAACTGTTTTTT
once,NA,TRBJ1-5,TRBV3-1/TRBV3-2,15,CASSRRDGLNQPQHF,TGTGCCAGCAGCCGCCGGGACGGCTTAAATCAGCCCCAGCATTTT
NA,NA,TRBJ1-6,TRBV28,15,CASRMQGMDNSPLHF,TGTGCCAGCAGAATGCAGGGGATGGATAATTCACCCCTCCACTTT
NA,NA,TRBJ1-4,TRBV12-3/TRBV12-4,12,CATHREGEKLFF,TGTGCCACGCACAGGGAGGGCGAAAAACTGTTTTTT
NA,NA,TRBJ1-2,TRBV4-2,15,CASSHSVSDSKGYTF,TGTGCCAGCAGCCACTCGGTTTCGGATTCCAAAGGCTACACCTTC
NA,NA,TRBJ1-2,TRBV5-1,15,CASSDRQATNYGYTF,TGCGCCAGCAGTGACCGACAGGCAACTAACTATGGCTACACCTTC
NA,NA,TRBJ1-5,TRBV11-2,13,CASSLISHQPQHF,TGTGCCAGCTCCTTAATAAGCCATCAGCCCCAGCATTTT
NA,NA,TRBJ1-5,TRBV28,12,CASRQGYQPQHF,TGTGCCAGCAGGCAGGGTTATCAGCCCCAGCATTTT
once,TRBD1,TRBJ1-5,TRBV7-2,14,CASSLATGNQPQHF,TGTGCCAGCAGCTTAGCGACAGGGAATCAGCCCCAGCATTTT